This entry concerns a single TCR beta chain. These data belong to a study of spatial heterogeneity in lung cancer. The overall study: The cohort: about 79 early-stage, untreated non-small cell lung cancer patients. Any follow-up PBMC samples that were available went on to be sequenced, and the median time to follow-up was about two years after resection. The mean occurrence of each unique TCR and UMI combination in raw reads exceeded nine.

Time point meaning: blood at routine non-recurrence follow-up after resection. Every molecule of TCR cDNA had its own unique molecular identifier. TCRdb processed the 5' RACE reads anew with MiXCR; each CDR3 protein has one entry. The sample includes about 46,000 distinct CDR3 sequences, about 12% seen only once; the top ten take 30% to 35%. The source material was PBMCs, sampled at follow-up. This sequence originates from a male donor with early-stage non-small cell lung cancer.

CDR3 loop: CSARVTEGGYTF. The DNA of the CDR3 is TGCAGTGCTAGAGTTACGGAGGGTGGCTACACCTTC. This rearrangement joins TRBV20-1 to TRBJ1-2; no definite D call. CDR1 is DFQATT, CDR2 SNEGSKA, per germline (reference sequence). The CDR3 runs 12 residues. V was cut by 1 base and J by 7 bases, with 10 bases left in between.